Presented here are 3 T cell receptor beta chains from one specimen sequenced in a study of CD8+CD57+ T cells in acquired aplastic anemia. Patients chosen for sequencing had shown CD8+CD57+ cell expansion by flow cytometry. The study profiled TCR beta VDJ and CDR3 using genomic DNA as template. Each CDR3 protein gets one entry after TCRdb re-called the reads with MiXCR. The sample has some 160,000 distinct CDR3 sequences; approximately 51% are singletons. Material for sequencing was sorted CD4+, CD8+, or CD8+CD57+ T cells (not recorded which) from PBMCs. These receptors were taken from a human donor with aplastic anemia.

This clonotype was seen many times. The chain joins TRBV29-1 to TRBJ2-5, with unresolved D. CDR3 length equals 12 residues. V was cut by 0 bases and J by 5 bases, with 7 bases left in between. Germline CDR1 SQVTM, CDR2 ANQGSEA. The CDR3 protein is CSVEDGGETQYF. CDR3 nucleotide sequence: TGCAGCGTTGAAGATGGTGGGGAGACCCAGTACTTC.

On this clonotype: This may arise from a read error, as a much more abundant clone is one base away. Because the CDR3 is missing its conserved closing phenylalanine or tryptophan, this is likely a read error. The chain combines TRBV5-6 with TRBJ2-1, with D tentatively TRBD1 (7 bases). The CDR3 sequence is 18 residues long. Per germline, CDR1 SGHDT and CDR2 YYEEEE. Trimming removed 2 bases at V and 7 bases at J, with 25 bases between. The CDR3 sequence: CASSLARGAGTARNEQFL. The CDR3 bases are TGTGCCAGCAGCTTAGCTCGCGGGGCAGGGACAGCGAGGAATGAGCAGTTCCTC.

This clonotype was found many times. The chain employs TRBV5-1 and TRBJ2-5, with 9 bases fitting TRBD1. The CDR3 spans 16 residues. Germline CDR1 is SGHRS and CDR2 is YFSETQ. The trim removed 6 bases at V and 1 base at J, leaving 10 bases unmatched. The CDR3 spells CASNVGQGLIQETQYF. The CDR3 DNA reads TGCGCCAGCAACGTAGGACAGGGGCTCATCCAAGAGACCCAGTACTTC.